The clone carrying this T cell receptor (beta chain) appeared many times. What it binds is unknown. This entry is derived from a study of regulatory T cells in long-lasting Graves disease. Study context: Graves' patients diagnosed newly had used antithyroid drugs under 3 months.

Noted time point: newly diagnosed GD, antithyroid drugs for less than 3 months. PBMCs provided the RNA from which the TCR library was made. Germline CDR1 and CDR2: MDHEN and SYDVKM. With 5 bases removed from V and 4 bases from J, the gap between germline ends came to 14 bases. The CDR3 extends over 14 amino acids. Study-level results: Persistent cases favored TRBV28, TRBJ1-2 and TRBJ2-5. Persistent Graves' cases showed lower TCR diversity than newly diagnosed cases.

The TCR beta library used iRepertoire HTBI primers with Arm-PCR amplification of CDR3. As originally analysed: Samples collectively showed approximately 62 TRBV and 11 to 15 TRBJ segments. From the multiplex PCR reads, TCRdb called clonotypes with MiXCR, one entry per CDR3 protein. Clone size and V and J calls follow TCRdb, not the original study. Counted here are roughly 380,000 distinct CDR3 sequences, around 16% occurring once; the ten biggest clones make up about 20%. The chain combines TRBV28 with TRBJ1-2; maybe TRBD1 (6 bases). This specimen was peripheral blood mononuclear cells (PBMCs), taken at new diagnosis, from a patient treated with antithyroid drugs. The sequence was obtained from a female donor with Graves disease. The DNA for the CDR3 is TGTGCCAGCAGTGAGGACAGACAAAGCTATGGCTACACCTTC. Amino acid sequence: CASSEDRQSYGYTF.